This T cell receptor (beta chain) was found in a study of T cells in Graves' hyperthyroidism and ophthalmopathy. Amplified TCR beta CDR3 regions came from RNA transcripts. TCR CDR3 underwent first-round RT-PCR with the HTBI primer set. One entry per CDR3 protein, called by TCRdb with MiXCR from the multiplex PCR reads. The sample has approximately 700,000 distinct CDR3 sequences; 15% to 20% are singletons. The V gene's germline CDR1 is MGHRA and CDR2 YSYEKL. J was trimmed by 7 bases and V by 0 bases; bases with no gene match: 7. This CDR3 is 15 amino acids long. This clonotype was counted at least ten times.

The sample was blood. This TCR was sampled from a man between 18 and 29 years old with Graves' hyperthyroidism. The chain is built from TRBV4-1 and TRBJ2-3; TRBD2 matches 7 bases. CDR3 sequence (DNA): TGCGCCAGCAGCCAAGATTCTGGCGGGAGCTATACGCAGTATTTT. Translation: CASSQDSGGSYTQYF.